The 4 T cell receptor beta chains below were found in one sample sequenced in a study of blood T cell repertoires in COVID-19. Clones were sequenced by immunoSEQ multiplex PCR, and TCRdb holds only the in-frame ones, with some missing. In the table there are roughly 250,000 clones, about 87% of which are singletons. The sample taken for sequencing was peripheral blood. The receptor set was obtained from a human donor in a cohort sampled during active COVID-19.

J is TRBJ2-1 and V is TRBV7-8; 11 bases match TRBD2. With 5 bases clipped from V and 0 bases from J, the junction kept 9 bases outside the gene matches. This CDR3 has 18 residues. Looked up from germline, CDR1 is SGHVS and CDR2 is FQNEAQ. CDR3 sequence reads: CASSPRTSGPSSYNEQFF. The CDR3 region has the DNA TGTGCCAGCAGCCCCAGGACTAGCGGGCCTAGCTCCTACAATGAGCAGTTCTTC.

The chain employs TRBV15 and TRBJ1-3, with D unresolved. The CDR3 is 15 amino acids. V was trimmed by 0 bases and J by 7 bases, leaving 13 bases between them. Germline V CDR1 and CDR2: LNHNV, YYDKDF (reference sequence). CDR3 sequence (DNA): TGTGCCACCAGCAGAGAGGGCAGGCTGGGCAACACCATATATTTT. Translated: CATSREGRLGNTIYF.

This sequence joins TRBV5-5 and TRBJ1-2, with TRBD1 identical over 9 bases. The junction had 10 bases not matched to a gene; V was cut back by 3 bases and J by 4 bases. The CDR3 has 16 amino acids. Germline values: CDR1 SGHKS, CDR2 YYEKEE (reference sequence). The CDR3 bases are TGTGCCAGCAGCTCACCGGGACAGGGTCGCGTCTATGGCTACACCTTC. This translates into CASSSPGQGRVYGYTF.

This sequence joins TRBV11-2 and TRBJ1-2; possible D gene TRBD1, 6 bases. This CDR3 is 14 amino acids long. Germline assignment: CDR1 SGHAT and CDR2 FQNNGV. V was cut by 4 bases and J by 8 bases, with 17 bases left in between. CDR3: CASSSLGQFFGYTF. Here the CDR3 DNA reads TGTGCCAGCAGCTCGCTAGGACAGTTCTTCGGCTACACCTTC.